These T cell receptor beta chains were read from a single sample in a study of blood T cell repertoires in COVID-19. This table comes from immunoSEQ multiplex PCR, and its TCRdb copy is limited to in-frame clones, with some not included. The sample lists 100,000 or so clones; roughly nine tenths were seen once. Sequencing was carried out using peripheral blood. These receptor sequences come from a middle-aged man with acute or convalescent COVID-19. Both conserved end residues are part of each CDR3. The order of the fields is D gene, V gene, J gene, CDR3 DNA, CDR3 protein. A D gene is named only where the DNA matches it firmly.

>TRBD2|TRBV5-8|TRBJ2-1
TGTGCCAGCAGCAAGGGCTTAGCGGGGGGGCAACTAGATGAGCAGTTCTTC
CASSKGLAGGQLDEQFF
>-|TRBV15|TRBJ2-2
TGTGCCACCAGCAGAGACGCGGGCCGAAACACCGGGGAGCTGTTTTTT
CATSRDAGRNTGELFF
>-|TRBV2|TRBJ1-5
TGTGCCAGCAGTGAAGAGGGACTTAGCAATCAGCCCCAGCATTTT
CASSEEGLSNQPQHF
>TRBD2|TRBV27|TRBJ2-4
TGTGCCAGCAGATCCGGCATCTTGGTAGCGGGGAACATTCAGTACTTC
CASRSGILVAGNIQYF
>TRBD1|TRBV7-2|TRBJ1-2
TGTGCCAGCAGCCTGGGACAGGGAGGCGATGGCTACACCTTC
CASSLGQGGDGYTF
>-|TRBV3-1/TRBV3-2|TRBJ2-1
TGTGCCAGCAGCCTGTCAGGCACGGTGGAGCAGTTCTTC
CASSLSGTVEQFF
>-|TRBV6-5|TRBJ2-7
TGTGCCAGAGTGATCAAATACGGGGAGCAGTACTTC
CARVIKYGEQYF
>-|TRBV5-5|TRBJ2-2
TGTGCCAGCAGCTTGGGGACAGCCACGAACACCGGGGAGCTGTTTTTT
CASSLGTATNTGELFF
>TRBD1|TRBV28|TRBJ2-7
TGTGCCAGCAGTATCGGGACAGCCGGCTCCTACGAGCAGTACTTC
CASSIGTAGSYEQYF
>-|TRBV11-3|TRBJ1-1
TGTGCCAGCCGACAAACGGGAACGGGGACTGAAGCTTTCTTT
CASRQTGTGTEAFF
>-|TRBV5-1|TRBJ2-1
TGCGCCAGCAGCTCCACAGGTAGCTCCTACAATGAGCAGTTCTTC
CASSSTGSSYNEQFF
>TRBD1|TRBV9|TRBJ2-2
TGTGCCAGCAGCGCCGCCCCGGGACAGGGGGTAATTACCGGGGAGCTGTTTTTT
CASSAAPGQGVITGELFF